Listed below are T cell receptor beta chains from one sample, sequenced in a study of control samples from healthy donors and cancer patients. Only in-frame clones appear in the TCRdb table, and some are missing; sequencing was by immunoSEQ multiplex PCR. Of some 70,000 clones listed, 83% are singletons. The sample taken for sequencing was blood. These receptors all stem from a man aged 60 to 75 in good health. CDR3s include the opening cysteine and the closing phenylalanine or tryptophan. A D gene is named only where the DNA matches it firmly. Size tells how often a clone was seen (once, few, many) or the class of an expanded clone, and some rows leave it out.

clone size	V gene	D gene	J gene	CDR3 DNA	CDR3 protein
.	TRBV5-1	.	TRBJ1-5	TGCGCCAGCAGCTTGGTTGGAGGAGTGGGGTATAGCAATCAGCCCCAGCATTTT	CASSLVGGVGYSNQPQHF
.	TRBV6-1	.	TRBJ2-7	TGTGCCAGCAGGGTAGCGACGGGGGAGCAGTACTTC	CASRVATGEQYF
.	TRBV6-2/TRBV6-3	.	TRBJ2-3	TGTGCCAGCAGTTCCACCATGACCCGCCCCACAGATACGCAGTATTTT	CASSSTMTRPTDTQYF
.	TRBV7-2	TRBD2	TRBJ2-7	TGTGCCAGCAGCTTAGCGGTTCGGACTAGCGGGAGTTACGAGCAGTACTTC	CASSLAVRTSGSYEQYF
.	TRBV6-5	.	TRBJ1-2	TGTGCCAGCAGTTACATCGCGGATTTTAACTATGGCTACACCTTC	CASSYIADFNYGYTF
few	TRBV27	TRBD1	TRBJ2-3	TGTGCCAGCAGTCGGGACAGGGGTGGAGATACGCAGTATTTT	CASSRDRGGDTQYF
.	TRBV18	.	TRBJ2-7	TGTGCCAGCTCACCAACTAGCTCCCAACCCTACGAGCAGTACTTC	CASSPTSSQPYEQYF
once	TRBV3-1/TRBV3-2	.	TRBJ2-7	TGTGCCAGCAGCCAAGTCCCAGGTAACTCCTACGAGCAGTACTTC	CASSQVPGNSYEQYF
.	TRBV28	.	TRBJ2-7	TGTGCCAGCAGTTACGGTCATACTAGCTCCGAGCAGTACTTC	CASSYGHTSSEQYF
few	TRBV5-6	.	TRBJ1-5	TGTGCCAGCAGCTTGGGGGGGTATAGCAATCAGCCCCAGCATTTT	CASSLGGYSNQPQHF
.	TRBV4-3	.	TRBJ2-7	TGCGCCAGCAGCCAAGGGGGCTCAAGCTACGAGCAGTACTTC	CASSQGGSSYEQYF
.	TRBV7-9	TRBD2	TRBJ2-3	TGTGCCAGCAGCTCCGGGAGGGGGGCAGATACGCAGTATTTT	CASSSGRGADTQYF
.	TRBV27	.	TRBJ2-3	TGTGCCAGCAGGCACAGGGCTAGCACAGATACGCAGTATTTT	CASRHRASTDTQYF
.	TRBV27	TRBD2	TRBJ2-1	TGTGCCAGCAGTTCTCAAACTAGCGCATACAATGAGCAGTTCTTC	CASSSQTSAYNEQFF
.	TRBV6-5	.	TRBJ2-5	TGTGCCAGCACCCCGTCTACGGGGGCTTGGGAGACCCAGTACTTC	CASTPSTGAWETQYF
.	TRBV2	TRBD2	TRBJ2-5	TGTGCCAGCACGCTAGCGGGAGGCCAAGAGACCCAGTACTTC	CASTLAGGQETQYF
.	TRBV23-1	TRBD1	TRBJ2-7	TGCGCCAGCAGTCAAGCGACAGGGGCCTCCTACGAGCAGTACTTC	CASSQATGASYEQYF